Listed below are T cell receptor beta chains from one sample, sequenced in a study of T cell responses to AZD1222 COVID-19 vaccine. Data came from immunoSEQ multiplex PCR; TCRdb stores just in-frame clones and leaves some out. The table includes some 100,000 clones, approximately 88% detected once. The material was peripheral blood, obtained on day 0 of AZD1222 vaccination. The receptors derive from an adult in good health. Both conserved end residues are part of each CDR3. The order of the fields is CDR3 protein, CDR3 DNA, D gene, J gene, CDR3 length, V gene, clone size. A D gene is named only where the DNA matches it firmly. The size field is filled for only some rows; it gives once, few, many or a size class.

CASSEDWSSGNTIYF TGTGCCAGTAGTGAAGACTGGAGCTCTGGAAACACCATATATTTT . TRBJ1-3 15 TRBV19 .
CASSKGCGTISYNEQFF TGTGCCAGCAGCAAAGGTTGCGGGACAATTTCCTACAATGAGCAGTTCTTC . TRBJ2-1 17 TRBV21-1 few
CASRSGSFYEQYF TGCGCCAGCAGAAGCGGCTCATTTTACGAGCAGTACTTC . TRBJ2-7 13 TRBV5-1 .
CASKTSGGNTGELFF TGTGCCAGCAAGACTAGCGGGGGGAACACCGGGGAGCTGTTTTTT TRBD2 TRBJ2-2 15 TRBV2 .
CATSRDKQGEGYEQYF TGTGCCACCAGCAGAGATAAACAGGGGGAAGGCTACGAGCAGTACTTC TRBD1 TRBJ2-7 16 TRBV15 .
CASTSWGVRGNTIYF TGTGCCAGTACGTCCTGGGGGGTTCGTGGAAACACCATATATTTT . TRBJ1-3 15 TRBV19 .
CASSLAPGANTEAFF TGCGCCAGCAGCTTGGCCCCGGGTGCGAACACTGAAGCTTTCTTT . TRBJ1-1 15 TRBV5-1 .
CASSFVRHQPQHF TGTGCCAGCAGCTTTGTCCGGCATCAGCCCCAGCATTTT . TRBJ1-5 13 TRBV7-2 .
CASRGTSQLNYGYTF TGTGCCAGCAGGGGGACATCCCAACTTAACTATGGCTACACCTTC . TRBJ1-2 15 TRBV3-1/TRBV3-2 .
CASTSGLFYGYTF TGTGCCAGCACCTCAGGTCTTTTCTATGGCTACACCTTC . TRBJ1-2 13 TRBV3-1/TRBV3-2 .
CASSSLTTGGPWEQYF TGTGCCAGCAGCTCCCTAACCACGGGGGGGCCGTGGGAGCAGTACTTC TRBD2 TRBJ2-7 16 TRBV7-2 .
CATSRDRGAATDTQYF TGTGCCACCAGCAGAGATCGGGGGGCTGCAACAGATACGCAGTATTTT . TRBJ2-3 16 TRBV15 few
CASSLDPGHLSGNTIYF TGTGCCAGCAGCTTGGATCCGGGACACCTCTCTGGAAACACCATATATTTT . TRBJ1-3 17 TRBV5-4 .
CASSRGQNYGYTF TGTGCCAGCAGCCGCGGACAGAACTATGGCTACACCTTC . TRBJ1-2 13 TRBV12-3/TRBV12-4 .
CASRLTPRPGEETNEKLFF TGTGCAAGTCGCCTAACACCCCGGCCAGGGGAGGAAACTAATGAAAAACTGTTTTTT . TRBJ1-4 19 TRBV12-2 .
CASSLRGETDTQYF TGCGCCAGCAGCTTGAGGGGAGAAACAGATACGCAGTATTTT . TRBJ2-3 14 TRBV5-1 .